What follows are 31 T cell receptor beta chains derived from one specimen sequenced in a study of shared clonotypes between healthy human individuals. Clones were sequenced by immunoSEQ multiplex PCR, and TCRdb holds only the in-frame ones, with some missing. Among some 1,900,000 clones listed, about 94% were seen once. It was CD45RO-negative cells, positively selected for CCR7, that made up naive CD8 cells, with terminally differentiated effector memory CD45RA+ cells excluded. Sequencing input: naive CD8+ T cells sorted from blood. These receptors were taken from a man between 18 and 35 years old in good health.

This chain links TRBV19 with TRBJ2-1; tentatively, D is TRBD1 (8 bases). In germline, CDR1 is LNHDA, CDR2 SQIVND (reference sequence). The CDR3 extends over 16 amino acids. V was trimmed by 6 bases and J by 4 bases, leaving 19 bases between them. Here the CDR3 DNA reads TGTGCCAGTAGCCCGGACAGGGAGGGATTGTACAATGAGCAGTTCTTC. It yields the protein CASSPDREGLYNEQFF.

Points on this clone: Other nucleotide sequences in the sample specify the same CDR3. The chain recombines TRBV9 with TRBJ2-7; D might be TRBD1 (9 bases). The germline CDR1 and CDR2 sequences are SGDLS and YYNGEE. CDR3 length: 15 residues. The ends were cut back, 4 bases at V and 3 bases at J, with 17 bases in the middle. CDR3 amino acids: CASSPGTGTSYEQYF. The CDR3 coding sequence is TGTGCCAGCAGCCCCGGGACAGGGACTAGCTACGAGCAGTACTTC.

Here the CDR3 DNA reads TGTGCCAGCAGAGGGACAGCTTATAACTATGGCTACACCTTC. It is translated as CASRGTAYNYGYTF. The chain links TRBV6-5 to TRBJ1-2; 7 nucleotides agree with TRBD1. The CDR3 spans 14 residues. The trim removed 6 bases at V and 1 base at J, leaving 5 bases unmatched. The germline CDR1 and CDR2 sequences are MNHEY and SVGAGI.

The V and J genes are TRBV27 and TRBJ2-3; TRBD2 matches 15 bases. The J segment lost 6 bases and the V segment lost 2 bases, leaving 12 bases of the junction unmatched. The germline CDR1 and CDR2 sequences are MNHEY and SMNVEV (reference sequence). CDR3 length: 19 amino acids. The CDR3 sequence is CASSLVRTSGRAGGDTQYF. The CDR3 nucleotides read TGTGCCAGCAGTTTAGTACGGACTAGCGGGAGGGCAGGTGGGGATACGCAGTATTTT.

The chain combines TRBV13 with TRBJ2-1, with D perhaps TRBD1 (6 bases). Germline-derived CDR1 and CDR2 are PRHDT and FYEKMQ (reference sequence). V gave up 5 bases and J gave up 5 bases, with 19 bases separating them. The CDR3 consists of 16 residues. This CDR3 is CASSAGPGVEDNEQFF. DNA of the CDR3: TGTGCCAGCAGCGCCGGACCAGGGGTGGAAGACAATGAGCAGTTCTTC.

This clone has a single count. This chain links TRBV2 with TRBJ2-5; TRBD2 agrees at 9 bases. Germline V gene lookup returns CDR1 SNHLY and CDR2 FYNNEI. V was pared by 7 bases and J by 1 base, with 13 bases of the junction left unmatched. The CDR3 covers 17 residues. As DNA, the CDR3 is TGTGCCAGCACCCTATATGAGCGGGAGGTTGGCCAAGAGACCCAGTACTTC. Translating it yields CASTLYEREVGQETQYF.

This chain uses TRBV19 with TRBJ2-1, with a possible D match to TRBD1 (6 bases). The CDR3 consists of 13 residues. V lost 5 bases and J lost 7, with 12 bases in between. The germline V gene encodes CDR1 LNHDA and CDR2 SQIVND (reference sequence). The CDR3 loop reads CASSGTGLNEQFF. Written as DNA, the CDR3 is TGTGCCAGTAGTGGAACAGGGTTAAATGAGCAGTTCTTC.

The V gene is TRBV4-1, the J gene TRBJ1-1; no clear D. The CDR3 runs to 13 residues. V gave up 0 bases and J gave up 5 bases, with 7 bases separating them. Germline V CDR1 and CDR2: MGHRA, YSYEKL. The CDR3 spells CASSQEGETEAFF. CDR3 sequence (DNA): TGCGCCAGCAGCCAAGAGGGTGAAACTGAAGCTTTCTTT.

The chain has TRBV6-5 and TRBJ2-3, with 9 bases aligning to TRBD2. The CDR3 consists of 15 residues. Per germline, CDR1 MNHEY and CDR2 SVGAGI. Losses at the gene ends were 6 bases for V and 6 bases for J; bases not matched to a gene: 10. CDR3 in DNA: TGTGCCAGCAGCCGACTAGCGGAGCGGCCGGATACGCAGTATTTT. Translated: CASSRLAERPDTQYF.

This chain joins TRBV9 and TRBJ2-7; 8 positions agree with TRBD1. The CDR3 contains 14 residues. With 4 bases clipped from V and 2 bases from J, the junction kept 5 bases outside the gene matches. Germline V lookup: CDR1 SGDLS, CDR2 YYNGEE. The CDR3 loop is CASSFAGGPYEQYF. The CDR3 nucleotides read TGTGCCAGCAGCTTTGCAGGGGGCCCCTACGAGCAGTACTTC.

This chain connects TRBV28 to TRBJ1-4; D remains unclear. The CDR3 sequence is 12 residues long. From germline, CDR1 is MDHEN and CDR2 SYDVKM. The V gene lost 6 bases and the J gene lost 0 bases, with 2 bases spanning the gap. CDR3 loop: CASRTTNEKLFF. The CDR3 coding sequence is TGTGCCAGCAGGACAACTAATGAAAAACTGTTTTTT.

The chain uses TRBV7-2 and TRBJ2-3; D possibly matches TRBD1 or TRBD2 (6 bases each). This CDR3 region has 18 residues. V lost 1 base to trimming and J lost 4 bases, with 21 bases between them. Germline values: CDR1 SGHTA, CDR2 FQGNSA. The CDR3 here is CASSLGWGAHEIADTQYF. DNA for the CDR3: TGTGCCAGCAGCTTAGGCTGGGGGGCCCATGAGATAGCAGATACGCAGTATTTT.

The chain uses TRBV7-3 and TRBJ2-3; 7 bases are shared with TRBD2. Germline V gene lookup returns CDR1 SGHTA and CDR2 FQGTGA. The CDR3 length is 13 residues. V dropped 4 bases and J dropped 6; count of bases not matched to a gene: 4. The CDR3 loop is CASSSVAGDTQYF. CDR3 bases: TGTGCCAGCAGCTCGGTAGCGGGTGATACGCAGTATTTT.

As to this clone: The sample holds other DNA sequences that translate to the same CDR3. The rearrangement links TRBV27 to TRBJ1-5; 8 bases align to TRBD1. CDR3 length: 14 residues. Trimming at V came to 5 bases and at J to 4 bases, leaving 4 bases not matched to a gene. In germline, CDR1 is MNHEY, CDR2 SMNVEV (reference sequence). The CDR3 DNA follows: TGTGCCAGCAGTCACGGACAGGGAAATCAGCCCCAGCATTTT. Protein: CASSHGQGNQPQHF.

The CDR3 spells CASSQDRGNGYEQYF. The CDR3 DNA follows: TGCGCCAGCAGCCAAGATCGCGGGAACGGCTACGAGCAGTACTTC. The genes are TRBV4-3 and TRBJ2-7; perhaps TRBD2 as D (6 bases). This CDR3 spans 15 amino acids. V was trimmed by 0 bases and J by 3 bases, leaving 12 bases between them. Per germline, CDR1 LGHNA and CDR2 YSLEER.

The V gene is TRBV30, the J gene TRBJ2-5; 8 bases align to TRBD2. Trimming removed 0 bases from V and 2 bases from J; junction bases left unmatched: 8. The CDR3 covers 16 residues. CDR1 is GTSNPN and CDR2 is SVGIG in the germline V gene (reference sequence). The CDR3 sequence is CAWSVGSGIEQETQYF. CDR3 DNA sequence: TGTGCCTGGAGTGTCGGTAGCGGGATCGAACAAGAGACCCAGTACTTC.

This chain joins TRBV2 and TRBJ2-1, with 11 nucleotides matching TRBD2. The CDR3 consists of 17 residues. Trimming at V came to 2 bases and at J to 10 bases, leaving 13 bases not matched to a gene. Germline CDR1 reads SNHLY; CDR2 reads FYNNEI. CDR3 in amino acids: CASSEWLAGGKLSEQFF. In DNA, the CDR3 is TGTGCCAGCAGTGAATGGTTAGCGGGGGGGAAATTGTCGGAGCAGTTCTTC. The full variable domain, with the rest looked up from reference TRBV2 and TRBJ2-1, is EPEVTQTPSHQVTQMGQEVILRCVPISNHLYFYWYRQILGQKVEFLVSFYNNEISEKSEIFDDQFSVERPDGSNFTLKIRSTKLEDSAMYFCASSEWLAGGKLSEQFFGPGTRLTVL.

The chain combines TRBV30 with TRBJ2-7; D assignment may be TRBD1 or TRBD2 (7 bases each). The germline V gene has CDR1 GTSNPN and CDR2 SVGIG (reference sequence). V was pared by 3 bases and J by 3 bases, with 15 bases between. CDR3 length: 14 amino acids. The CDR3 spells CAWSNRGGGYEQYF. CDR3 DNA sequence: TGTGCCTGGAGCAACAGGGGAGGGGGCTACGAGCAGTACTTC.

This clone was counted once. The V gene is TRBV19, the J gene TRBJ2-1; no firm D call. Germline CDR1 and CDR2: LNHDA and SQIVND (reference sequence). The CDR3 is 14 residues long. The V gene lost 7 bases and the J gene lost 3 bases, with 13 bases spanning the gap. The CDR3 is CASKFARNYNEQFF. The CDR3 DNA sequence: TGTGCCAGTAAGTTCGCCAGGAACTACAATGAGCAGTTCTTC.

The chain couples TRBV7-9 to TRBJ2-7, with 8 bases identical to TRBD1. This CDR3 is built from 16 residues. Germline values: CDR1 SEHNR, CDR2 FQNEAQ (reference sequence). Germline trimming cut 3 bases from V and 2 bases from J; bases unmatched to any gene: 9. The CDR3 reads CASSFERTGKTYEQYF. CDR3 bases: TGTGCCAGCAGCTTCGAGAGGACAGGGAAAACCTACGAGCAGTACTTC.

The chain employs TRBV13 and TRBJ2-3, with D perhaps TRBD1 or TRBD2 (6 bases each). CDR1 PRHDT and CDR2 FYEKMQ come from the germline V gene (reference sequence). The V end lost 2 bases, the J end lost 3 bases, and 9 bases lay between the germline ends. There are 14 residues in the CDR3. The CDR3 spells CASSLRGDTDTQYF. The DNA for the CDR3 is TGTGCCAGCAGCTTAAGGGGGGATACAGATACGCAGTATTTT.

This sequence joins TRBV6-1 and TRBJ2-5; D gene ambiguous. Germline loops: CDR1 MNHNS, CDR2 SASEGT. The CDR3 runs 11 residues. The V end lost 8 bases, the J end lost 5 bases, and 9 bases lay between the germline ends. The CDR3, as DNA: TGTGCCAGCTTTCAAGGGGAGACCCAGTACTTC. It codes for CASFQGETQYF.

As DNA, the CDR3 is TGCGCCAGCAGCCAAGACAGGACAGGGAGCTCCTATAATTCACCCCTCCACTTT. It yields the protein CASSQDRTGSSYNSPLHF. The chain couples TRBV4-1 to TRBJ1-6; 8 nucleotides align to TRBD1. Germline values: CDR1 MGHRA, CDR2 YSYEKL. CDR3 size: 18 residues. The junction had 4 bases not matched to a gene; V was cut back by 0 bases and J by 0 bases.

This chain joins TRBV4-3 and TRBJ1-5; D remains ambiguous. The V gene's germline CDR1 is LGHNA and CDR2 YSLEER. V lost 4 bases and J 2 bases, leaving 15 bases between the germline ends. This CDR3 spans 16 amino acids. The CDR3 region has the DNA TGCGCCAGCAGCCCTTTTTACACTGAGGGCAATCAGCCCCAGCATTTT. Its protein product is CASSPFYTEGNQPQHF.

The chain has TRBV7-8 and TRBJ1-1; no clear D gene. CDR1 is SGHVS, CDR2 FQNEAQ, per germline. V lost 2 bases to trimming and J lost 8 bases, with 9 bases between them. The CDR3 has 12 residues. CDR3 DNA sequence: TGTGCCAGCAGCTTATATACGGCAGAAGCTTTCTTT. Translated, it gives CASSLYTAEAFF.

This clone was observed a handful of times. This chain joins TRBV10-1 and TRBJ2-7; no reliable D call. CDR3 length: 12 amino acids. Germline CDR1 WNHNN, CDR2 SYGVQD (reference sequence). Trimming cost V 3 bases and J 6 bases, with 9 bases left between them. CDR3 in amino acids: CASSEGQAEQYF. Written as DNA, the CDR3 is TGCGCCAGCAGTGAAGGGCAGGCCGAGCAGTACTTC.

The CDR3 DNA is TGTGCCAGCAGCTGGGGGGGGGATACGCAGTATTTT. Residues: CASSWGGDTQYF. V usage is TRBV27 and J usage is TRBJ2-3; the match to TRBD2 covers 7 bases. The CDR3 has 12 residues. J was trimmed by 6 bases and V by 6 bases; bases with no gene match: 3. Germline assignment: CDR1 MNHEY and CDR2 SMNVEV (reference sequence).

The V gene is TRBV27, the J gene TRBJ1-1, with 7 bases that match TRBD1. V lost 4 bases, J lost 1 base, and 6 bases stayed unmatched. This CDR3 contains 15 residues. Per the germline V gene, CDR1 is MNHEY and CDR2 is SMNVEV (reference sequence). In DNA, the CDR3 is TGTGCCAGCAGTTGGACAGGCGCCTGGAACACTGAAGCTTTCTTT. Translated, it gives CASSWTGAWNTEAFF.

The chain joins TRBV5-6 to TRBJ1-6; no definite D call. Germline assignment: CDR1 SGHDT and CDR2 YYEEEE. The CDR3 runs 14 residues. V was clipped by 2 bases and J by 10 bases, with 13 bases between them. The CDR3 DNA follows: TGTGCCAGCAGCTTCGCGCAGTTTAGGTCACCCCTCCACTTT. This sequence encodes CASSFAQFRSPLHF.

This chain links TRBV9 with TRBJ1-3; D possibly corresponds to TRBD1 (6 bases). The CDR3 is made up of 15 amino acids. Germline V gene lookup returns CDR1 SGDLS and CDR2 YYNGEE. V was clipped by 7 bases and J by 2 bases, with 16 bases between them. In DNA form, the CDR3 reads TGTGCCAGCGCCTCAGGGGAGGAGGCTGGAAACACCATATATTTT. This translates into CASASGEEAGNTIYF. The complete variable domain, with remaining parts taken from reference TRBV9 and TRBJ1-3, reads DSGVTQTPKHLITATGQRVTLRCSPRSGDLSVYWYQQSLDQGLQFLIQYYNGEERAKGNILERFSAQQFPDLHSELNLSSLELGDSALYFCASASGEEAGNTIYFGEGSWLTVV.

CDR3 DNA: TGTGCCAGCAGTGCCTACCTGAACACCGGGGAGCTGTTTTTT. Its protein product is CASSAYLNTGELFF. The chain uses TRBV6-4 and TRBJ2-2; no clear D gene. Between the trimmed V and J ends, which lost 4 bases and 1 base, there was a span of 7 bases. The CDR3 runs to 14 residues. CDR1 MRHNA and CDR2 SNTAGT come from the germline V gene.